Listed here are 14 T cell receptor beta chains from one sample, sequenced in a study of T cell changes during pregnancy in multiple sclerosis. Sequencing was performed with immunoSEQ multiplex PCR; in TCRdb, only in-frame clones are kept and a portion is missing. This sample has some 80,000 clones, with around 94% found just once. The material sequenced was CD4+ T cells from peripheral blood mononuclear cells, taken after pregnancy. Receptors originate from a female donor with multiple sclerosis, enrolled in a pregnancy study.

This chain uses TRBV7-9 with TRBJ2-7; D is possibly TRBD2 (5 bases). V was clipped by 2 bases and J by 2 bases, with 10 bases between them. Germline V lookup: CDR1 SEHNR, CDR2 FQNEAQ (reference sequence). CDR3 length: 14 residues. The CDR3 bases are TGTGCCAGCAGCTTACGGGGAGCCCCCTACGAGCAGTACTTC. Its translation is CASSLRGAPYEQYF.

This clone was observed once. The gene calls are TRBV7-3 and TRBJ1-2; weak D call: TRBD1 (6 bases). Germline V CDR1 and CDR2: SGHTA, FQGTGA. The CDR3 is 12 residues long. V was clipped by 2 bases and J by 7 bases, with 8 bases between them. This CDR3 is CASSLEGGGYTF. As DNA, the CDR3 is TGTGCCAGCAGCTTAGAAGGGGGTGGCTACACCTTC.

The chain is built from TRBV7-8 and TRBJ2-2; 8 bases match TRBD1. The CDR3 consists of 17 residues. Per the germline V gene, CDR1 is SGHVS and CDR2 is FQNEAQ. The V gene end was trimmed by 0 bases and the J gene end by 5 bases; junction bases not matched to a gene: 8. CDR3 loop: CASSLAGQGVRTGELFF. The CDR3 DNA sequence: TGTGCCAGCAGCTTAGCAGGACAGGGAGTAAGGACCGGGGAGCTGTTTTTT.

The chain recombines TRBV28 with TRBJ1-2; 7 bases line up with TRBD1. Trimming removed 6 bases from V and 7 bases from J; junction bases left unmatched: 5. The length of the CDR3 is 12 residues. Germline V gene sequence: CDR1 MDHEN, CDR2 SYDVKM. The DNA of the CDR3 is TGTGCCAGCAGACCAGACAGGGTTGGCTACACCTTC. It yields the protein CASRPDRVGYTF.

The rearrangement joins TRBV6-1 to TRBJ2-5; 9 nucleotides match TRBD2. CDR3 length equals 18 residues. Germline V lookup: CDR1 MNHNS, CDR2 SASEGT. The ends lost 1 base at V and 5 bases at J; junction bases unmatched: 14. CDR3 sequence (DNA): TGTGCCAGCAGTGAAGTTCTTGCGGGAGGGCCGAGGATGGAGACCCAGTACTTC. Its protein is CASSEVLAGGPRMETQYF.

This clone has a single count. The rearrangement joins TRBV7-8 to TRBJ2-1; 8 bases agree with TRBD1. CDR1 and CDR2 from the germline V gene are SGHVS and FQNEAQ. Losses at the gene ends were 3 bases for V and 9 bases for J; bases not matched to a gene: 13. The CDR3 spans 16 residues. The CDR3 coding sequence is TGTGCCAGCAGCTTTGGGTCCGGACAGGGAATAGGTGAGCAGTTCTTC. It codes for CASSFGSGQGIGEQFF.

The J gene is TRBJ2-7, the V gene TRBV2; TRBD1 matches 8 bases. Germline CDR1 and CDR2: SNHLY and FYNNEI. J was trimmed by 4 bases and V by 6 bases; bases with no gene match: 5. The CDR3 extends over 13 amino acids. This chain's CDR3 is CASSRDRWYEQYF. The CDR3 DNA follows: TGTGCCAGCAGCCGGGACAGGTGGTACGAGCAGTACTTC.

J is TRBJ2-1 and V is TRBV5-4, with D uncertain. The CDR3 has 17 amino acids. The V gene's germline CDR1 is SGHNT and CDR2 YYREEE (reference sequence). The V and J ends lost 2 bases and 5 bases respectively, with 20 bases between them. The CDR3 DNA reads TGTGCCAGCAGCTTCAAAATAAGACTCAAAGTAAACAATGAGCAGTTCTTC. Protein: CASSFKIRLKVNNEQFF.

V gene TRBV29-1 combines with J gene TRBJ1-4; 7 bases fit TRBD1. Germline-derived CDR1 and CDR2 are SQVTM and ANQGSEA. The length of the CDR3 is 13 residues. V trimming: 6 bases; J trimming: 8 bases; junction bases outside the gene matches: 9. CDR3 DNA sequence: TGCAGCGTAGCCAGGGGGGCTGGGGAAAAACTGTTTTTT. Translation gives CSVARGAGEKLFF.

This chain joins TRBV6-5 and TRBJ1-3; the D is unclear. CDR3 size: 15 residues. CDR1 and CDR2 from the germline V gene are MNHEY and SVGAGI. Trimming stripped 6 bases from V and 0 bases from J, with 12 bases between. The CDR3 sequence: CASRNTGISGNTIYF. In DNA, the CDR3 is TGTGCCAGCAGAAATACGGGAATCTCTGGAAACACCATATATTTT.

The J gene is TRBJ1-1, the V gene TRBV28; D is undetermined. The germline V gene encodes CDR1 MDHEN and CDR2 SYDVKM. This CDR3 comprises 14 residues. V lost 2 bases and J lost 4, with 11 bases in between. The CDR3 DNA reads TGTGCCAGCAGTTTAAGCACCGGTGGCACTGAAGCTTTCTTT. Encoded protein: CASSLSTGGTEAFF.

The chain has TRBV6-6 and TRBJ2-2; 12 nucleotides match TRBD2. Germline CDR1 is MNHNY and CDR2 is SVGAGI (reference sequence). The trim removed 6 bases at V and 8 bases at J, leaving 10 bases unmatched. CDR3 length: 16 amino acids. The CDR3: CASRGPTSGSSGELFF. The CDR3 nucleotides read TGTGCCAGCAGGGGCCCGACTAGCGGGAGTTCGGGGGAGCTGTTTTTT.

The gene calls are TRBV7-2 and TRBJ2-1; 10 nucleotides line up with TRBD2. The junction had 7 bases not matched to a gene; V was cut back by 1 base and J by 7 bases. CDR3 length: 16 residues. The V gene's germline CDR1 is SGHTA and CDR2 FQGNSA. CDR3 sequence: CASSLVSGLAENEQFF. CDR3 DNA sequence: TGTGCCAGCAGCTTAGTTTCCGGACTAGCGGAGAATGAGCAGTTCTTC.

To note about this clone: This is likely a read error, given that the CDR3 carries no conserved phenylalanine or tryptophan at its end. The chain uses TRBV28 and TRBJ2-7; a weak D match, TRBD2 (6 bases). The CDR3 is 14 amino acids. CDR1 MDHEN and CDR2 SYDVKM come from the germline V gene. Trimming stripped 6 bases from V and 3 bases from J, with 15 bases between. CDR3 sequence (DNA): TGTGCCAGCAGAGACCCTGGGGGGTTCTACGAGCAGTACCTC. It is translated as CASRDPGGFYEQYL.